This T cell receptor (beta chain) comes out of a study of blood T cell repertoires in COVID-19. For the study at large: Samples of COVID-19 (acute and convalescent) were obtained from the United States, Italy and Spain. The analysed material was cDNA or gDNA that came from T cells, B-cell-depleted T cells, or PBMCs.

The CDR3 runs to 16 residues. The junction had 9 bases not matched to a gene; V was cut back by 4 bases and J by 4 bases. The germline gives CDR1 SGHRS, CDR2 YFSETQ. In the study's own analysis: It was from reference gene primer amplification that nucleated cell counts were estimated. Profiled with immunoSEQ multiplex PCR; TCRdb holds only in-frame clones, not every one. The D gene and trimming were derived from the DNA, and the V and J assignments and clone size from that table. The repertoire includes more than 200,000 clones, 80% to 90% of them detected once, and under 1.5% sits in the top ten. The sequencing input was peripheral blood. V gene TRBV5-1 combines with J gene TRBJ2-3, with TRBD2 matching over 10 bases. This TCR was sampled from a man at least 80 years old with acute or convalescent COVID-19. CDR3 region: CASSPRSSGGSDTQYF. CDR3 nucleotide sequence: TGCGCCAGCAGCCCTAGAAGTAGCGGGGGGTCAGATACGCAGTATTTT.